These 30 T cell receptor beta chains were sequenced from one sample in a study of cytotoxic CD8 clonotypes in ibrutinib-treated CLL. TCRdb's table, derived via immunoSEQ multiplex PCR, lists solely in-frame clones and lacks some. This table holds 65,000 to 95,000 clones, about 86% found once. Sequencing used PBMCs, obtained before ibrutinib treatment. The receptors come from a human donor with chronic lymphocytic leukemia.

The CDR3 loop is CASSSYRNTEAFF. DNA of the CDR3: TGTGCCAGCAGCTCGTACAGGAACACTGAAGCTTTCTTT. J is TRBJ1-1 and V is TRBV7-3; D unclear. Trimming took off 4 bases at V and 1 base at J, with 7 bases between the two ends. Germline V lookup: CDR1 SGHTA, CDR2 FQGTGA. The CDR3 loop spans 13 amino acids.

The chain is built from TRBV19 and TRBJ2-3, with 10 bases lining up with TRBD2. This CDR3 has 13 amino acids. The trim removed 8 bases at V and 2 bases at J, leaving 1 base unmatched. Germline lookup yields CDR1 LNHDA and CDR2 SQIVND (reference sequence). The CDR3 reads CASGLADTDTQYF. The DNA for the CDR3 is TGTGCCAGTGGACTAGCGGACACAGATACGCAGTATTTT.

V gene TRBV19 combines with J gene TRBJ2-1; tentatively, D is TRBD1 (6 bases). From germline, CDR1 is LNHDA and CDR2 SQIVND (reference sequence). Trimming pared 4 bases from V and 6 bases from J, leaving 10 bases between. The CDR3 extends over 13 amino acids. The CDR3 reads CASSKQGPNEQFF. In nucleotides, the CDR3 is TGTGCCAGTAGTAAACAGGGCCCCAATGAGCAGTTCTTC.

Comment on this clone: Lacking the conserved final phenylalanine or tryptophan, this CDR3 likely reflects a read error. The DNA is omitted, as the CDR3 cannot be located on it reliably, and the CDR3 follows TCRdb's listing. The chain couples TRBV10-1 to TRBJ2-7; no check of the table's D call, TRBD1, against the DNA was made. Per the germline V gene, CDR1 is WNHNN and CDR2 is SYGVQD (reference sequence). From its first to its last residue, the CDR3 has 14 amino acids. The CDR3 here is CASSASPLDRVGDG.

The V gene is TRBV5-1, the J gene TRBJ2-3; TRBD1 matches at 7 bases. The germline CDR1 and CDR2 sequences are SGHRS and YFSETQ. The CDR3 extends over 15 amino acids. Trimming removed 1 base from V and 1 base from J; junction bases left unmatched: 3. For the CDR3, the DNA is TGCGCCAGCAGCTTGACAGGGGCCGGCACAGATACGCAGTATTTT. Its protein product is CASSLTGAGTDTQYF.

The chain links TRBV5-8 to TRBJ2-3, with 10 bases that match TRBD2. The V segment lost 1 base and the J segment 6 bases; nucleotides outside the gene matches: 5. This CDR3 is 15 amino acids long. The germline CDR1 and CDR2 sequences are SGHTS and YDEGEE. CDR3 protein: CASSLKAGGRDTQYF. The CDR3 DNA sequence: TGTGCCAGCAGCTTGAAAGCGGGAGGGCGGGATACGCAGTATTTT.

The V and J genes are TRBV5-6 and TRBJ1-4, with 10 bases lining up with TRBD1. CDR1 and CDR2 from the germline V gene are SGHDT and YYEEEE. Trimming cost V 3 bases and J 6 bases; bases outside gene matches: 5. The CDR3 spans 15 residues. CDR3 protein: CASSYRQGAYEKLFF. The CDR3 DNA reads TGTGCCAGCAGCTACCGACAGGGGGCGTATGAAAAACTGTTTTTT. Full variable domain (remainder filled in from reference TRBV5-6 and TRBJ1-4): DAGVTQSPTHLIKTRGQQVTLRCSPKSGHDTVSWYQQALGQGPQFIFQYYEEEERQRGNFPDRFSGHQFPNYSSELNVNALLLGDSALYLCASSYRQGAYEKLFFGSGTQLSVL.

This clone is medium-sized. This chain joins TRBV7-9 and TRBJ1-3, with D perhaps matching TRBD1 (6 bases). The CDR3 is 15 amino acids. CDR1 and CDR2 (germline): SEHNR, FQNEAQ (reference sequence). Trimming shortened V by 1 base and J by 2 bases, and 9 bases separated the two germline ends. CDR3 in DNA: TGTGCCAGCAGCTTAGGGGGGGCAGCTGGAAACACCATATATTTT. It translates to CASSLGGAAGNTIYF.

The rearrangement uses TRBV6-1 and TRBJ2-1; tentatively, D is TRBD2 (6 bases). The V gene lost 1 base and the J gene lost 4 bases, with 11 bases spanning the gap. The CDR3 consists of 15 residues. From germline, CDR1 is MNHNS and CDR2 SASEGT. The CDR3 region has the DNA TGTGCCAGCAGTGAAGGAGGTAGCGGATACAATGAGCAGTTCTTC. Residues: CASSEGGSGYNEQFF.

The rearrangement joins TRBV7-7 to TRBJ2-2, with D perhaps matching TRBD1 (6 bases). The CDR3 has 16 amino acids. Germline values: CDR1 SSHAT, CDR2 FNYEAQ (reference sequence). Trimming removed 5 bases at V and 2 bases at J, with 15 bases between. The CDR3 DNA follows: TGTGCCAGCAGCCCGGTGGCAGGGGCTAACACCGGGGAGCTGTTTTTT. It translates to CASSPVAGANTGELFF.

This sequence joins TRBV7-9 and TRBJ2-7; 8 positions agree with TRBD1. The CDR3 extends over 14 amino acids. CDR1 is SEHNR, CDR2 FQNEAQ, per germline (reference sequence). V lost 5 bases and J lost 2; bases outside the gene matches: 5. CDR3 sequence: CASSTPGQAYEQYF. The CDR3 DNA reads TGTGCCAGCAGCACACCGGGACAGGCCTACGAGCAGTACTTC. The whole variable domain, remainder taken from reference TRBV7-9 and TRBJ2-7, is DTGVSQNPRHKITKRGQNVTFRCDPISEHNRLYWYRQTLGQGPEFLTYFQNEAQLEKSRLLSDRFSAERPKGSFSTLEIQRTEQGDSAMYLCASSTPGQAYEQYFGPGTRLTVT.

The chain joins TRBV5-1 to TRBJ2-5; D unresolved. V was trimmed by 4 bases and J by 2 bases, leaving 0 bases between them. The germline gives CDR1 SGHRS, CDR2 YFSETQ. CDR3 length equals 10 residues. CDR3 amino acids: CASSQETQYF. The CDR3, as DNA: TGCGCCAGCAGCCAAGAGACCCAGTACTTC. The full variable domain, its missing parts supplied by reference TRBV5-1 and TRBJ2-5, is KAGVTQTPRYLIKTRGQQVTLSCSPISGHRSVSWYQQTPGQGLQFLFEYFSETQRNKGNFPGRFSGRQFSNSRSEMNVSTLELGDSALYLCASSQETQYFGPGTRLLVL.

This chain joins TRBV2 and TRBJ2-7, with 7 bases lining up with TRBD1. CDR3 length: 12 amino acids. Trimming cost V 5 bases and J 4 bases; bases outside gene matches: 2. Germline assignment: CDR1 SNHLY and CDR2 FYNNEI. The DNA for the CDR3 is TGTGCCAGCAGTCCACAGGGGTACGAGCAGTACTTC. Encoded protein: CASSPQGYEQYF.

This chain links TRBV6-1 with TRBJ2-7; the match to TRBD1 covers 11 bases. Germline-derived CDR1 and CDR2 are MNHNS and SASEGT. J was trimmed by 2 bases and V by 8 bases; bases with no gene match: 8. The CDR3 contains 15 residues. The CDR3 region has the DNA TGTGCCAGCTGCGATCGGGGACAGGGGGCCTACGAGCAGTACTTC. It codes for CASCDRGQGAYEQYF.

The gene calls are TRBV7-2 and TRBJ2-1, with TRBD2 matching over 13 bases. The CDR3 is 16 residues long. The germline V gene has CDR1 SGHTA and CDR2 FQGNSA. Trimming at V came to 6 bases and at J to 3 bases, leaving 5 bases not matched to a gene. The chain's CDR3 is CASRRLAGGDYNEQFF. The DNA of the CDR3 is TGTGCCAGCAGGAGACTAGCGGGAGGAGACTACAATGAGCAGTTCTTC.

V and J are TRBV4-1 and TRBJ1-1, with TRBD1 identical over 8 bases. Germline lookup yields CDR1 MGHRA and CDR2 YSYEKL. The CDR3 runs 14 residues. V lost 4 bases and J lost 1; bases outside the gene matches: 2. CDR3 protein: CASSLRGPNTEAFF. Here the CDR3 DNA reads TGCGCCAGCAGCCTCAGGGGGCCGAACACTGAAGCTTTCTTT.

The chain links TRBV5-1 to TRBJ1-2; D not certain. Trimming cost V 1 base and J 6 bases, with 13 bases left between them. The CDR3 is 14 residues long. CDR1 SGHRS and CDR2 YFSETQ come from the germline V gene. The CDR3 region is CASSLLDVGHGYTF. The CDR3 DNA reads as TGCGCCAGCAGCTTGTTGGACGTAGGGCATGGCTACACCTTC.

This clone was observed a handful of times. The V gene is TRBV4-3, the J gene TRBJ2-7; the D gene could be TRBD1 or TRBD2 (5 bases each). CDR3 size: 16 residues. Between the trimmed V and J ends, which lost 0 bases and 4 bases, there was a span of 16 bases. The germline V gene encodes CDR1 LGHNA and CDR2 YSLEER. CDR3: CASSQDHPGRGYEQYF. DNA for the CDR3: TGCGCCAGCAGCCAAGATCATCCGGGAAGGGGATACGAGCAGTACTTC.

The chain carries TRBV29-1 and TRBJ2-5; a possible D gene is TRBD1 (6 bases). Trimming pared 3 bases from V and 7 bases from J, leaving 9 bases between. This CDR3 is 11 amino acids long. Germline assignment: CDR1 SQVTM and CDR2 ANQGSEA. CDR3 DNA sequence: TGCAGCGTTGAGAGGGGGAGGACCCAGTACTTC. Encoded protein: CSVERGRTQYF.

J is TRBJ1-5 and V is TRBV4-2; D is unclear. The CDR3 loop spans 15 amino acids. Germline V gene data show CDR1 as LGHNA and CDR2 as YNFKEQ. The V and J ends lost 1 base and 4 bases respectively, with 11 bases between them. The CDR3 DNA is TGTGCCAGCAGCCAAGTTCCCAAACATAATCAGCCCCAGCATTTT. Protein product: CASSQVPKHNQPQHF.

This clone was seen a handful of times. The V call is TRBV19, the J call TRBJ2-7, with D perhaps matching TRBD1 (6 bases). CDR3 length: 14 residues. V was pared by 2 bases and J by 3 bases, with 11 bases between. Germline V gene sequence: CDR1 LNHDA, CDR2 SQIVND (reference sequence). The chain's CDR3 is CASSITDRNYEQYF. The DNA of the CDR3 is TGTGCCAGTAGTATAACGGACAGAAACTACGAGCAGTACTTC.

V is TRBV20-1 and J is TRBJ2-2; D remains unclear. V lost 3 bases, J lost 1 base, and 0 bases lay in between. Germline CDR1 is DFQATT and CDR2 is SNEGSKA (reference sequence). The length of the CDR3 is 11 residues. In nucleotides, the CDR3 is TGCAGTGCTAGGAACACCGGGGAGCTGTTTTTT. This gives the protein CSARNTGELFF.

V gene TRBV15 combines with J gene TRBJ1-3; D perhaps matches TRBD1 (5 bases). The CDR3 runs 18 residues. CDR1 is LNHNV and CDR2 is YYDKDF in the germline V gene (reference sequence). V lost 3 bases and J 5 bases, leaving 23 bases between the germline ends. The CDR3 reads CATSSYPRAGTRRNTIYF. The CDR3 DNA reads TGTGCCACCAGCAGTTACCCGAGGGCAGGGACTCGGAGAAACACCATATATTTT.

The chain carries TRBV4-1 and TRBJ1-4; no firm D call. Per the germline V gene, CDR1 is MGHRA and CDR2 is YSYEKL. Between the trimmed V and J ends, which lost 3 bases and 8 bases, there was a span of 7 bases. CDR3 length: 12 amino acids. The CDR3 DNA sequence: TGCGCCAGCAGCCAGGCTCGGGAAAAACTGTTTTTT. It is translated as CASSQAREKLFF.

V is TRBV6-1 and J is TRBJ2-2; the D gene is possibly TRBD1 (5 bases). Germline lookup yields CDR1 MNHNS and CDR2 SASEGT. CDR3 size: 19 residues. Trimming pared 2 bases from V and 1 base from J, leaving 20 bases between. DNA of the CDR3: TGTGCCAGCAGTGAAAGAGGACACCACAACAGCTTGAACACCGGGGAGCTGTTTTTT. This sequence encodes CASSERGHHNSLNTGELFF.

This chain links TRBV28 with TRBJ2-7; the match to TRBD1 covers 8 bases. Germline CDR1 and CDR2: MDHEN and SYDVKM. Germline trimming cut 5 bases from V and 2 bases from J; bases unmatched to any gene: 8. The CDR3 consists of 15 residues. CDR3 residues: CASSPQLTGAYEQYF. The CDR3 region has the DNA TGTGCCAGCAGTCCCCAATTGACAGGGGCCTACGAGCAGTACTTC. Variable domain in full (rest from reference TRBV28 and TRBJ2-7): DVKVTQSSRYLVKRTGEKVFLECVQDMDHENMFWYRQDPGLGLRLIYFSYDVKMKEKGDIPEGYSVSREKKERFSLILESASTNQTSMYLCASSPQLTGAYEQYFGPGTRLTVT.

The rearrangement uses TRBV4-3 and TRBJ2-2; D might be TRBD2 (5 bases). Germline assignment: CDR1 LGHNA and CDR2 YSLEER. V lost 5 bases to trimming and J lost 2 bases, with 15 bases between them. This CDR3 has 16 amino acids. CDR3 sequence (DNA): TGCGCCAGCAGCGCGCGGGCAGGAAGAAACACCGGGGAGCTGTTTTTT. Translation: CASSARAGRNTGELFF.

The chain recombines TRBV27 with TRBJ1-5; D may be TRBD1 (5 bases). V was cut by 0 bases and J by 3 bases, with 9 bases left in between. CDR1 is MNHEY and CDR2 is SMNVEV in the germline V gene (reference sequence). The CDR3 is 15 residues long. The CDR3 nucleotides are TGTGCCAGCAGTTTATCGGGGGGGATCAATCAGCCCCAGCATTTT. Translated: CASSLSGGINQPQHF.

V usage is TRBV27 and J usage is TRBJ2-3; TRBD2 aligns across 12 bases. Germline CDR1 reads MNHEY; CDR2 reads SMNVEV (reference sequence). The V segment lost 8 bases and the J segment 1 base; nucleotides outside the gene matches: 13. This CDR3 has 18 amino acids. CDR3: CASWASGRENRGTDTQYF. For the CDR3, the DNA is TGTGCCAGCTGGGCTAGCGGGAGGGAGAATCGCGGCACAGATACGCAGTATTTT.

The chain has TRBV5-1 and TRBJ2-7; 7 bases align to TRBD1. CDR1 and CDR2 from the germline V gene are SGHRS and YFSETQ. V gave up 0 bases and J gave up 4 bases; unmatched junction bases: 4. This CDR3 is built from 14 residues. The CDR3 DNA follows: TGCGCCAGCAGCTTGGGGACAGGAACATACGAGCAGTACTTC. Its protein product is CASSLGTGTYEQYF.